This paragraph covers one T cell receptor beta chain sequence. Antigen: not known. V was trimmed by 1 base and J by 5 bases, leaving 12 bases between them. The CDR3 is 15 amino acids. Germline V CDR1 and CDR2: MGHRA, YSYEKL. cDNA reverse transcribed from extracted RNA served as the sequencing template. TCRdb's table, derived via immunoSEQ multiplex PCR, lists solely in-frame clones and lacks some. The sample has 150,000 or so clones, about 59% seen once. Stated treatment: oral pan-JAK inhibitor, 5-10 mg twice daily. The sample is drawn from a study of CD8+ T cells in alopecia areata. General study points: Relative to normal scalp, lesional scalp, especially alopecia totalis/universalis, showed higher clonality. Among the 100 top clones, expanded CD8+ clones, like scalp clonality, were significantly decreased by tofacitinib.

Sequences were derived from CD8+ T cells sorted from blood, sampled at week 4, from a patient treated with tofacitinib. The chain links TRBV4-1 to TRBJ1-5, with a tentative D call TRBD1 (6 bases). This receptor was taken from a human donor with alopecia areata. In nucleotides, the CDR3 is TGCGCCAGCAGCCAAGTATCAGGGGAACATCAGCCCCAGCATTTT. It specifies CASSQVSGEHQPQHF.